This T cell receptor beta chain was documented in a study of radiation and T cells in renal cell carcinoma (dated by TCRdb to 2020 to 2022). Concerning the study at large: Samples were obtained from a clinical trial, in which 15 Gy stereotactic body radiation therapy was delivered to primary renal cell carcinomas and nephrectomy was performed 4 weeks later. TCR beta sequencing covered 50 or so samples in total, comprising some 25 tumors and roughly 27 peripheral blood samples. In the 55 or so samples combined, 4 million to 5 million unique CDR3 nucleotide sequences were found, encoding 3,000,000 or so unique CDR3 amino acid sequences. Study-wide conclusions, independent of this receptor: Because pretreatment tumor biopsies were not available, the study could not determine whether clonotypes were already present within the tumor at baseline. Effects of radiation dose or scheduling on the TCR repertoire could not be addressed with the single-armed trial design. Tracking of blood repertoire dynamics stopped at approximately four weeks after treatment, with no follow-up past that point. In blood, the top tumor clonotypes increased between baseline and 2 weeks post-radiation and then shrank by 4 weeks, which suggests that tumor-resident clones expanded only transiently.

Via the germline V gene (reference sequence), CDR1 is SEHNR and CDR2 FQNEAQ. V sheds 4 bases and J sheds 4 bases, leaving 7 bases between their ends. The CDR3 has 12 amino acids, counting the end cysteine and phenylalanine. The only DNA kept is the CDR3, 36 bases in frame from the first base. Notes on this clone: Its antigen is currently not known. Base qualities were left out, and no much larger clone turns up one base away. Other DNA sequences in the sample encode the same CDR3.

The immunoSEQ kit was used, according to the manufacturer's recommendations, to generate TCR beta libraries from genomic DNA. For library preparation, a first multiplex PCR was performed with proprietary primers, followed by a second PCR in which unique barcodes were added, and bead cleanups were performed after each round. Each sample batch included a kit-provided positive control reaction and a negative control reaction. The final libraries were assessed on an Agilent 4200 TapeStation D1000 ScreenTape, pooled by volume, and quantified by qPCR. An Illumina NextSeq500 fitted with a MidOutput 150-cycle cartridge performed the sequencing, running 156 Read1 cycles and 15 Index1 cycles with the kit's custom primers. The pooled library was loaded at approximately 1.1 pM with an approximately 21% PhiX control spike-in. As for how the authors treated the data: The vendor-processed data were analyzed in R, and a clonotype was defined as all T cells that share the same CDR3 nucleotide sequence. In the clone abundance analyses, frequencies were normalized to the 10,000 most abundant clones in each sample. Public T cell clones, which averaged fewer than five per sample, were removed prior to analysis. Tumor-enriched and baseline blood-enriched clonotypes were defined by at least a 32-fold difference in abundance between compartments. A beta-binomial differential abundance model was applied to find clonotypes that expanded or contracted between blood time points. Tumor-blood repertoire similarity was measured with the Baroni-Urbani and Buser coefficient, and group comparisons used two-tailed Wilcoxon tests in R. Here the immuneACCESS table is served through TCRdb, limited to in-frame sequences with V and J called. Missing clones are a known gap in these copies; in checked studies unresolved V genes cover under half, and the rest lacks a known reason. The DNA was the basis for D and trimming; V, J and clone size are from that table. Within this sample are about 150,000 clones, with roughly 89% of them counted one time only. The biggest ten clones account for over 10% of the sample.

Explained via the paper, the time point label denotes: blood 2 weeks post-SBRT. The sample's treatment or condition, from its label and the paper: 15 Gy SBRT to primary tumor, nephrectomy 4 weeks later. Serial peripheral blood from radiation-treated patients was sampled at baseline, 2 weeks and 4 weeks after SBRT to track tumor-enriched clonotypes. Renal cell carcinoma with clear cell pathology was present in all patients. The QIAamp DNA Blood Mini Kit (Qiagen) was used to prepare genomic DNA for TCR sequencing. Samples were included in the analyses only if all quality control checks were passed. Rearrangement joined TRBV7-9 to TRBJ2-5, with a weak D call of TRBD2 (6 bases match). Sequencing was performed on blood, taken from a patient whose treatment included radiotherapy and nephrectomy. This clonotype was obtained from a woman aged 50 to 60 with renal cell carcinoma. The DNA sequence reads TGTGCCAGCAGCTGGGGAGGAGAGACCCAGTACTTC. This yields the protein CASSWGGETQYF. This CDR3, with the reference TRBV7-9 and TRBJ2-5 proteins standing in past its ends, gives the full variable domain DTGVSQNPRHKITKRGQNVTFRCDPISEHNRLYWYRQTLGQGPEFLTYFQNEAQLEKSRLLSDRFSAERPKGSFSTLEIQRTEQGDSAMYLCASSWGGETQYFGPGTRLLVL.